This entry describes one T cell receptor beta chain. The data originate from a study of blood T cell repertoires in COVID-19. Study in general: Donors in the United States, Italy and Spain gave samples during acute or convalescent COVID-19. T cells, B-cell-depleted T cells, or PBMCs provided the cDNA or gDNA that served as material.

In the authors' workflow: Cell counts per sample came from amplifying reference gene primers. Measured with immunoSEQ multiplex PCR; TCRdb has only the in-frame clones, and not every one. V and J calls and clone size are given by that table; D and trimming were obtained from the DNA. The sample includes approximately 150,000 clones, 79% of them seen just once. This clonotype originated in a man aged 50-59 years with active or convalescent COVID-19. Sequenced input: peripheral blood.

The CDR3 nucleotides read TGTGCCAGCAGCAACAGGGGCACTGAAGCTTTCTTT. Translating gives CASSNRGTEAFF. This chain links TRBV2 with TRBJ1-1, with 7 bases fitting TRBD1. The J segment lost 4 bases and the V segment lost 6 bases, leaving 2 bases of the junction unmatched. Germline V gene lookup returns CDR1 SNHLY and CDR2 FYNNEI. The CDR3 contains 12 residues.